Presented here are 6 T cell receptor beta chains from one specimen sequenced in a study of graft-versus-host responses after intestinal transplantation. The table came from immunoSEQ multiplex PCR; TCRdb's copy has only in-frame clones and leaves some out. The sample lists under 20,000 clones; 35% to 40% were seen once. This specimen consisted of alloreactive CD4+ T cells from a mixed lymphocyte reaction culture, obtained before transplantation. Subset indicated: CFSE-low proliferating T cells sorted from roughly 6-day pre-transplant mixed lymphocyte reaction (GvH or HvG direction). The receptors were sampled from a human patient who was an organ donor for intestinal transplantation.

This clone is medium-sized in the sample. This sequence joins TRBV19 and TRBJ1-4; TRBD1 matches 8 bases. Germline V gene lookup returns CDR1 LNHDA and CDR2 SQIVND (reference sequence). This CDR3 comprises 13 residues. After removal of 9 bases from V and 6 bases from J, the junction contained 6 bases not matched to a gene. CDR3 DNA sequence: TGTGCCAGCTGGACAGGGAGGGATGAAAAACTGTTTTTT. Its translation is CASWTGRDEKLFF.

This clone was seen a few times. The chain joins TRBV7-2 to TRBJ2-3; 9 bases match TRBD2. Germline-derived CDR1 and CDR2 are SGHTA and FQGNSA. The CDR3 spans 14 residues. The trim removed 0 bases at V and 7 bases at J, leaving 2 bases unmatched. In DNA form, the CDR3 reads TGTGCCAGCAGCTTAGCCGGGACTAGCAATACGCAGTATTTT. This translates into CASSLAGTSNTQYF.

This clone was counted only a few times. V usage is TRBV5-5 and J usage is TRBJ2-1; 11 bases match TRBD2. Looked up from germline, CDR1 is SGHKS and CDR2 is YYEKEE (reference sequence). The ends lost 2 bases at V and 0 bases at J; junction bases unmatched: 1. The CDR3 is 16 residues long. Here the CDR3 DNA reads TGTGCCAGCAGCTTCGGACTAGCGGGCTCCTACAATGAGCAGTTCTTC. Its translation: CASSFGLAGSYNEQFF.

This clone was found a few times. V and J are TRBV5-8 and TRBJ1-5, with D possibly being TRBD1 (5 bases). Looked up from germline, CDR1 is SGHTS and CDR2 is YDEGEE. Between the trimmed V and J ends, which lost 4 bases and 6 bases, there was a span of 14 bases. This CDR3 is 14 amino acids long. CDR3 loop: CASSLGHLGQPQHF. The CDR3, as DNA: TGTGCCAGCAGCCTTGGACATTTAGGTCAGCCCCAGCATTTT.

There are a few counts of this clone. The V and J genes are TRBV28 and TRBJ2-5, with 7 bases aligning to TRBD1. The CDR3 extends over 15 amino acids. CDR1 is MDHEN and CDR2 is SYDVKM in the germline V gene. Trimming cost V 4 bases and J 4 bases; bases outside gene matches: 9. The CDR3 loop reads CASSSPTGAGETQYF. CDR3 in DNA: TGTGCCAGCAGTTCGCCCACAGGGGCGGGAGAGACCCAGTACTTC.

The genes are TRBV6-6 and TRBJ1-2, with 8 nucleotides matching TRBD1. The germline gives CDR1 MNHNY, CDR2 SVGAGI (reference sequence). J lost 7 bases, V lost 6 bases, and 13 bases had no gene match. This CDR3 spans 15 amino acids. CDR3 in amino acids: CASSYNKDRARGYTF. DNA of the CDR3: TGTGCCAGCAGCTATAATAAGGACAGGGCTCGTGGCTACACCTTC.